This T cell receptor (beta chain) was captured in a study of glioma-infiltrating T cells after dendritic cell vaccination. Study results and caveats: Only a small number of patients had complete blood and tumor samples.

The primer mix had 60 V beta and 13 J beta primers. Clones were read by immunoSEQ multiplex PCR, and TCRdb kept only the in-frame ones, dropping some. Here the sample spans about 87,000 clones, about 90% being singletons. The length of the CDR3 is 15 residues. Germline loops: CDR1 SGHTS, CDR2 YDEGEE. J lost 0 bases, V lost 4 bases, and 7 bases had no gene match. None of the glioblastoma patients had an isocitrate dehydrogenase mutation. Regarding this clone: The antigen remains unidentified. The sample has other DNA sequences that encode this CDR3 too.

The sequenced sample was blood, obtained before dendritic cell vaccination. The chain has TRBV5-8 and TRBJ2-7; 7 positions match TRBD1. The sequence came from a human donor with glioblastoma. Here the CDR3 reads CASSPRGMSSYEQYF. The CDR3 nucleotides read TGTGCCAGCAGCCCCAGGGGGATGAGCTCCTACGAGCAGTACTTC.